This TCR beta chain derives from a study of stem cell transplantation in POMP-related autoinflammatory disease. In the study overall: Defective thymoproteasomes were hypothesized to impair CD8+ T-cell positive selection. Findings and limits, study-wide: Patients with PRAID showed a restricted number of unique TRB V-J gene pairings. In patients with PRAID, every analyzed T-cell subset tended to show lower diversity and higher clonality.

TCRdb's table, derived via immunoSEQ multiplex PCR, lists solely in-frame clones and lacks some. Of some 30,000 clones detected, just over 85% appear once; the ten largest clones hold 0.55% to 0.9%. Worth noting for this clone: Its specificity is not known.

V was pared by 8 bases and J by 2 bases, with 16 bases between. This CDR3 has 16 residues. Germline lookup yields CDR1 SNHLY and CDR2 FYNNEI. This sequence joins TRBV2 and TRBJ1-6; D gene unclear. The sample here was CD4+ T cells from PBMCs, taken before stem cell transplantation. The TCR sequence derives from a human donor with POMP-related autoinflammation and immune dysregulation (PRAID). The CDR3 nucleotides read TGTGCCAGCGGATGGTACGAAGGGACCTATAATTCACCCCTCCACTTT. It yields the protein CASGWYEGTYNSPLHF. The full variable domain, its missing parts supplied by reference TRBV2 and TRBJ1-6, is EPEVTQTPSHQVTQMGQEVILRCVPISNHLYFYWYRQILGQKVEFLVSFYNNEISEKSEIFDDQFSVERPDGSNFTLKIRSTKLEDSAMYFCASGWYEGTYNSPLHFGNGTRLTVT.